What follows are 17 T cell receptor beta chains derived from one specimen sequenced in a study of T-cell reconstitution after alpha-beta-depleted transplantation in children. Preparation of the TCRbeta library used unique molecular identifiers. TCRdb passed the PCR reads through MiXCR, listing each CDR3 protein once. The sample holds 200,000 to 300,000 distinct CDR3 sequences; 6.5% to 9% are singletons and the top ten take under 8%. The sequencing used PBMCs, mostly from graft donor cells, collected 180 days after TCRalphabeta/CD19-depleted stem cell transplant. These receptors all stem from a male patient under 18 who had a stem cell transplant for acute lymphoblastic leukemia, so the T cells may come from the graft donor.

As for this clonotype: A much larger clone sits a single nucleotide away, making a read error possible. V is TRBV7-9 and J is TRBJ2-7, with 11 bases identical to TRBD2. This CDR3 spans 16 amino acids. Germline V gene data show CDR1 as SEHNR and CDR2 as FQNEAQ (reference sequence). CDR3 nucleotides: TGTGCCAGCAGCTCGACGACTAGCGGGGCCTCCTACGAGCAGAACTTC. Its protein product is CASSSTTSGASYEQNF.

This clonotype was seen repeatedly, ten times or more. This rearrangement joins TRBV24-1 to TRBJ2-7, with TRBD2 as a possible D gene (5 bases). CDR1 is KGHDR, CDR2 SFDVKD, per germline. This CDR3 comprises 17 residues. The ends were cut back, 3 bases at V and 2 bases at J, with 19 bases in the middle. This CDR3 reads CATSDLGVLLLPYEQYF. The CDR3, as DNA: TGTGCCACCAGTGATCTCGGGGTTCTTCTTTTGCCCTACGAGCAGTACTTC.

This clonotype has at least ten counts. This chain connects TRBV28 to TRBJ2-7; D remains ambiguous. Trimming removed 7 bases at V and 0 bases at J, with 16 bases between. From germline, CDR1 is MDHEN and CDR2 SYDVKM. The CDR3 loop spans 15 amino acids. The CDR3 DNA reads TGTGCCAGCATCCCATCCGGCCGAAGCTCCTACGAGCAGTACTTC. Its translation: CASIPSGRSSYEQYF.

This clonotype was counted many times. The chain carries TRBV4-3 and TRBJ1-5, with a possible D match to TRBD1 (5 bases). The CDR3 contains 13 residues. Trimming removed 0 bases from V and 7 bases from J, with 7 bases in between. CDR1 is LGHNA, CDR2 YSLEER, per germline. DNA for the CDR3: TGCGCCAGCAGCCAAGATGGGGGACAGCCCCAGCATTTT. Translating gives CASSQDGGQPQHF.

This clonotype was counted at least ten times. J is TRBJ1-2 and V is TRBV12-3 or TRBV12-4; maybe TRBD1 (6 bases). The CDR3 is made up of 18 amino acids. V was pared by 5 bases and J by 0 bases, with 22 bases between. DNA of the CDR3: TGTGCCAGCAGTCCGCAATGGACAGCAAGAGGTGCTAACTATGGCTACACCTTC. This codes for CASSPQWTARGANYGYTF.

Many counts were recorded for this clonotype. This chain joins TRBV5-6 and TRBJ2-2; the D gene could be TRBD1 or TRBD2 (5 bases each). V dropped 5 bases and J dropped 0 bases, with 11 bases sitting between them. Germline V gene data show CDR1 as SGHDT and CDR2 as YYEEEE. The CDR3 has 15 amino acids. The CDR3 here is CASRTGTTNTGELFF. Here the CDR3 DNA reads TGTGCCAGCAGAACTGGGACGACGAACACCGGGGAGCTGTTTTTT.

CDR3: CASSIEGDTQYF. CDR3 DNA sequence: TGTGCCAGTAGTATAGAGGGAGATACGCAGTATTTT. The V call is TRBV19, the J call TRBJ2-3; D remains unclear. Germline CDR1 is LNHDA and CDR2 is SQIVND (reference sequence). V shed 0 bases and J shed 5 bases, with 3 bases lying between them. The CDR3 runs to 12 residues. The full variable domain, with the rest looked up from reference TRBV19 and TRBJ2-3, is DGGITQSPKYLFRKEGQNVTLSCEQNLNHDAMYWYRQDPGQGLRLIYYSQIVNDFQKGDIAEGYSVSREKKESFPLTVTSAQKNPTAFYLCASSIEGDTQYFGPGTRLTVL.

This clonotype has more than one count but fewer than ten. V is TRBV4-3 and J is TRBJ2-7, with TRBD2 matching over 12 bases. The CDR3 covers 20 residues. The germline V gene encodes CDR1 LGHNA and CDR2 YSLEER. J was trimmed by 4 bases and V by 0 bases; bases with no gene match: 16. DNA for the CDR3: TGCGCCAGCAGCCAAGATAGGCAGGGCTTGGCTAGCGGGGGGGCTTACGAGCAGTACTTC. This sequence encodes CASSQDRQGLASGGAYEQYF.

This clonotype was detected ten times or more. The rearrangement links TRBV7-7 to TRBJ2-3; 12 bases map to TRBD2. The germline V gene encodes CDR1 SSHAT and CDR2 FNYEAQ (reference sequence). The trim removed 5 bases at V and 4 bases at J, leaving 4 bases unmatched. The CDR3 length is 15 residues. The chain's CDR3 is CASSTSSGGADTQYF. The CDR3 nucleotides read TGTGCCAGCAGCACCTCTAGCGGGGGGGCAGATACGCAGTATTTT.

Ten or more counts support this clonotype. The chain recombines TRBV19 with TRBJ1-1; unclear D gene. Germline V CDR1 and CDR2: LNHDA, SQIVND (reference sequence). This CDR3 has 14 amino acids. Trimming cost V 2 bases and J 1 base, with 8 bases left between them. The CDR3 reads CASSIRGANTEAFF. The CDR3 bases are TGTGCCAGTAGTATAAGAGGAGCGAACACTGAAGCTTTCTTT.

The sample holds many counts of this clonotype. CDR3 sequence: CASSYGGNTIYF. The CDR3 DNA reads as TGTGCCAGCAGTTACGGGGGAAACACCATATATTTT. The chain couples TRBV6-5 to TRBJ1-3; D is ambiguous. Germline V gene sequence: CDR1 MNHEY, CDR2 SVGAGI. This CDR3 spans 12 amino acids. Trimming stripped 2 bases from V and 4 bases from J, with 3 bases between.

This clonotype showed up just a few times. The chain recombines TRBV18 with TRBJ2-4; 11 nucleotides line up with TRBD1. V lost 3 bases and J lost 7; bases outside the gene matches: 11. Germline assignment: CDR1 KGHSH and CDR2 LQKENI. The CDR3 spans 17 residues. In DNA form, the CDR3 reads TGTGCCAGCTCACCTCTACCGGGACAGGGGGGGGTGAACATTCAGTACTTC. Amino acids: CASSPLPGQGGVNIQYF.

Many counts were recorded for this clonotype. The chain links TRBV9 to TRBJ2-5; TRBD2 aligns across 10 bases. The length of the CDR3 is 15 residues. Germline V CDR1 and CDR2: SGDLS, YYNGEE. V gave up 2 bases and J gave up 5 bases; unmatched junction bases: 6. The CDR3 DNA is TGTGCCAGCAGCGTGAGCGGGAGGGCCGCGGAGACCCAGTACTTC. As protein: CASSVSGRAAETQYF. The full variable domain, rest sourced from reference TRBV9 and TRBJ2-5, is DSGVTQTPKHLITATGQRVTLRCSPRSGDLSVYWYQQSLDQGLQFLIQYYNGEERAKGNILERFSAQQFPDLHSELNLSSLELGDSALYFCASSVSGRAAETQYFGPGTRLLVL.

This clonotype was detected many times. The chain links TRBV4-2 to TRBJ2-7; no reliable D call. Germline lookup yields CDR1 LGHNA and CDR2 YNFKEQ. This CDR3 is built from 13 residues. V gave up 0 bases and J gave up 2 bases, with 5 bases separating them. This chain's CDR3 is CASSQEPTYEQYF. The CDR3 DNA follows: TGTGCCAGCAGCCAAGAACCGACCTACGAGCAGTACTTC.

The CDR3 protein is CASSLLTGPTGNTIYF. CDR3 coding DNA: TGTGCCAGCAGCTTATTAACAGGACCGACAGGAAACACCATATATTTT. The chain recombines TRBV11-2 with TRBJ1-3; possibly TRBD1 for D (5 bases). Per the germline V gene, CDR1 is SGHAT and CDR2 is FQNNGV. The V end lost 2 bases, the J end lost 4 bases, and 15 bases lay between the germline ends. This CDR3 is 16 amino acids long.

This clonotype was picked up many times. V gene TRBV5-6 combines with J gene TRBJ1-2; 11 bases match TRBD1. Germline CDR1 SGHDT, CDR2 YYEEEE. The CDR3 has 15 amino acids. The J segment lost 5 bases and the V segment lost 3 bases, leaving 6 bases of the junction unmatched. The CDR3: CASSSGTGGIYGYTF. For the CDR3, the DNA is TGTGCCAGCAGCTCCGGGACAGGGGGAATTTATGGCTACACCTTC.

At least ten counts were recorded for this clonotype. The CDR3 sequence is CASSLGDREHQPQHF. CDR3 bases: TGCGCCAGCAGCTTGGGGGACAGGGAGCATCAGCCCCAGCATTTT. The chain joins TRBV5-1 to TRBJ1-5; 9 bases line up with TRBD1. This CDR3 is built from 15 residues. Germline CDR1 reads SGHRS; CDR2 reads YFSETQ. The V segment lost 0 bases and the J segment 5 bases; nucleotides outside the gene matches: 3.